Sequencing of this T cell receptor (beta chain) was carried out in a study of blood T cell repertoires in COVID-19. For the study at large: Material from acute and convalescent COVID-19 was sourced from the United States, Italy and Spain. PBMCs, B-cell-depleted T cells, or T cells provided the cDNA or gDNA that made up the material.

As handled by the study authors: For nucleated cells, counts were estimated from reference gene primer amplification. The protocol was immunoSEQ multiplex PCR, while the TCRdb copy is restricted to in-frame clones and leaves out a portion. The V and J calls and the clone size are those of that table, but D and trimming were determined from the DNA. The sample has around 81,000 clones, about 80% seen once. Germline CDR1 MNHNS, CDR2 SASEGT. This CDR3 spans 22 amino acids. Trimming took 2 bases from V and 0 from J; bases not matched to a gene: 20. The receptor was isolated from a human donor in a cohort sampled during active COVID-19. The sample consisted of peripheral blood. The chain has TRBV6-1 and TRBJ1-1, with TRBD1 identical over 11 bases. CDR3 protein: CASSESERSLPGQGEVNTEAFF. As DNA, the CDR3 is TGTGCCAGCAGTGAAAGCGAGAGGAGCCTCCCGGGACAGGGGGAAGTGAACACTGAAGCTTTCTTT.